Detailed here is one T cell receptor (beta chain). Its target antigen remains unknown. The input lacks base qualities; no much larger clone sits a single base away. These data originate in a study of blood T cell repertoires in COVID-19 (dated by TCRdb to about 2020). Broadly, across the study: Samples covering the acute and convalescent phases of COVID-19 were provided by collaborators in the United States, Italy and Spain. A de-identified subject ID, COVID-19 status, age in years and sex were almost always included in the sample metadata. Deeply sampled blood TCRbeta repertoires from subjects exposed to, actively infected with, or recovered from COVID-19 were included in the dataset. Samples were obtained from the ongoing ImmuneRACE study (first 160 participants) and from about 1,300 subjects provided by 6 global collaborators. The prospective study material was composed of cDNA or gDNA derived from T cells, B-cell-depleted T cells, or PBMCs. The repertoires were released in a freely available public database meant as a resource for research on the immune response to SARS-CoV-2. Where HLA class I and class II types were available, the types were taken from metadata supplied by the sample provider, not from assay-based typing.

The CDR3 numbers 13 residues from cysteine through phenylalanine. Only the CDR3 part of the read is kept: 39 bases, read in frame from the first base. V is pared back by 5 bases and J by 3 bases, with 10 bases lying between the germline termini. The germline V gene gives CDR1 as MDHEN and CDR2 as SYDVKM. Collaborating institutions collected whole blood in K2EDTA tubes following their own protocols. Collaborator samples were shipped for TCRbeta analysis as frozen whole blood, isolated PBMCs, or DNA extracted from either sample type. Broad study findings and their caveats: The quantity of clinical and demographic metadata differed by source and by participant and was supplied without curation.

TCRbeta CDR3 regions were amplified from genomic DNA by means of the immunoSEQ Assay, a bias-controlled multiplex PCR. On the study's bioinformatics: The number of nucleated cells in each sample was estimated from the amplification of reference gene primers within the assay. Sequence reads were collapsed and filtered to measure the absolute abundance of every unique TCRbeta CDR3 rearrangement. For each sample, productive Simpson clonality was calculated by taking the square root of Simpson's diversity index across productive rearrangements. TCRdb carries this immuneACCESS record with in-frame sequences only. Its versions omit some clonotypes, under half of them owing to an unresolved V gene in the studies checked, with the rest unexplained. That table is the source of V, J and clone size, and D and trimming were worked out from the DNA. For this sample the table gives about 100,000 clones, of which about 89% were detected only once. The top ten clones comprise under 5.5% of the sample.

Sample: peripheral blood. Here the chain combines TRBV28 and TRBJ1-1; TRBD1 could be the D gene, as 5 bases match. This sequence was found in a middle-aged man with active or convalescent COVID-19. The CDR3 region: CASSPGGYTEAFF. DNA sequence: TGTGCCAGCAGTCCTGGGGGGTACACTGAAGCTTTCTTT.